The source of this T cell receptor beta chain is a study of blood T cell repertoires in COVID-19. Turning to the study itself: From the United States, Italy and Spain came samples of acute and convalescent COVID-19. Sample material is recorded as cDNA or gDNA derived from T cells, B-cell-depleted T cells, or PBMCs.

Deletions cut 5 bases from V and 4 bases from J, with 12 bases between. The germline CDR1 and CDR2 sequences are LNHDA and SQIVND (reference sequence). The CDR3 extends over 14 amino acids. The authors' processing: Researchers report that nucleated cell counts were estimated from reference gene primer amplification. Measured with immunoSEQ multiplex PCR; TCRdb has only the in-frame clones, and not every one. V, J and clone size derive from that table, while D and trimming were established from the DNA sequence. The sample carries about 220,000 clones, 70% to 85% recorded once. Enrollees, about 18 to 89 years old, lived in approximately 25 US areas.

The chain uses TRBV19 and TRBJ1-5, with a tentative D call TRBD1 (5 bases). Sequenced material: PBMCs or T cells enriched from blood (not recorded which). This clonotype originated in a man aged 35-49 years who had recovered from COVID-19. The CDR3 sequence: CASSVDRKNQPQHF. CDR3 nucleotide sequence: TGTGCCAGTAGTGTCGACAGAAAGAATCAGCCCCAGCATTTT.